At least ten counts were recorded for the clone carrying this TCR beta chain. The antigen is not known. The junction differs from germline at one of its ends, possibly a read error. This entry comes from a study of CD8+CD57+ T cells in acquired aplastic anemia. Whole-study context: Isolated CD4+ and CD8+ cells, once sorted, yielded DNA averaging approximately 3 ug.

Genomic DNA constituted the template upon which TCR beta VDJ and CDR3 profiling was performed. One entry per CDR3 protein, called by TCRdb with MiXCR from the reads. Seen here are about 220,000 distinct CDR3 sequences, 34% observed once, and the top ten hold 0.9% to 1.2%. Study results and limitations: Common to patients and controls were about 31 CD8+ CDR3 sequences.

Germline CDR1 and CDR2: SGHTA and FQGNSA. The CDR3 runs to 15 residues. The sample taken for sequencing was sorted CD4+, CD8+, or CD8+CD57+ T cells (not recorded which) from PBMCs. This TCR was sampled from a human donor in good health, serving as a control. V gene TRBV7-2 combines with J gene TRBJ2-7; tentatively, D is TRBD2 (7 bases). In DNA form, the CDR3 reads TGTGCCAGCAGTTTAGGGGGGGCCAAAACCTACGAGCAGTACTTC. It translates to CASSLGGAKTYEQYF.